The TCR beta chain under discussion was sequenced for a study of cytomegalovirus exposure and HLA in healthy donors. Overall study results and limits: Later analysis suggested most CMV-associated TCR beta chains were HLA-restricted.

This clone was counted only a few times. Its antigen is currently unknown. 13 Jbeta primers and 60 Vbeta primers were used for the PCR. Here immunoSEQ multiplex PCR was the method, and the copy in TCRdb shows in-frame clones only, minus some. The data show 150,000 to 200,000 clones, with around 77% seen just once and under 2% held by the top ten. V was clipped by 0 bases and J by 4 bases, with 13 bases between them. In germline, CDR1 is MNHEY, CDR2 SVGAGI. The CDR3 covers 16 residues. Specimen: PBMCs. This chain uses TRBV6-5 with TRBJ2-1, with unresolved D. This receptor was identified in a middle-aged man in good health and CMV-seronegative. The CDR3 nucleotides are TGTGCCAGCAGTTACTCGGCGGAAGGAAGGTACAATGAGCAGTTCTTC. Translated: CASSYSAEGRYNEQFF.